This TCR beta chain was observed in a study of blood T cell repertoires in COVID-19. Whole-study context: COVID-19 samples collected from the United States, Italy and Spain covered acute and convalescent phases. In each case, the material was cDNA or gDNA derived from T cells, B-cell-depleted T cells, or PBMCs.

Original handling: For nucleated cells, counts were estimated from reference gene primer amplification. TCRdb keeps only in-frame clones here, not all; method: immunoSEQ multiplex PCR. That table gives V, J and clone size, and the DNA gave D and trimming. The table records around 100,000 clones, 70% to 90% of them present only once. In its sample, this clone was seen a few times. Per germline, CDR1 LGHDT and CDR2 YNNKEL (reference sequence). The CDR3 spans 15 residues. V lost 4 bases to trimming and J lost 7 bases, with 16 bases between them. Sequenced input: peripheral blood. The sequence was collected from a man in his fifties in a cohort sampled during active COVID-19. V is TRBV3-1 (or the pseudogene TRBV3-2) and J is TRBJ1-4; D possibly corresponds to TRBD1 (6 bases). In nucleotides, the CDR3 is TGTGCCAGCAGCCCCGGGGTAGCGGGGGCTGAAAAACTGTTTTTT. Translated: CASSPGVAGAEKLFF.